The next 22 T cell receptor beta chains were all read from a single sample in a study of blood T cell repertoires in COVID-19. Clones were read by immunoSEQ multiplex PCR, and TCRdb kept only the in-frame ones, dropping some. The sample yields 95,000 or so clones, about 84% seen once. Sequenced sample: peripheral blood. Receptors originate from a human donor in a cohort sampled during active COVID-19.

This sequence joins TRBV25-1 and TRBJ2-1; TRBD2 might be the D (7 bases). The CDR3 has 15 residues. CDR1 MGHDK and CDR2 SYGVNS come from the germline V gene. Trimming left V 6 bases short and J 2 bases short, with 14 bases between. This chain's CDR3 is CASSVGGGPYNEQFF. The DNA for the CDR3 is TGTGCCAGCAGCGTAGGGGGAGGGCCCTACAATGAGCAGTTCTTC.

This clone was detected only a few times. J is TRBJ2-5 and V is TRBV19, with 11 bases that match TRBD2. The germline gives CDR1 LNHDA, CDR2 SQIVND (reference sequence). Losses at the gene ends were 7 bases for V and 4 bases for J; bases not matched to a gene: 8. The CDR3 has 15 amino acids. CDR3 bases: TGTGCCAGTAAAGCAACTAGCGGGAGTTTAGAGACCCAGTACTTC. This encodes CASKATSGSLETQYF.

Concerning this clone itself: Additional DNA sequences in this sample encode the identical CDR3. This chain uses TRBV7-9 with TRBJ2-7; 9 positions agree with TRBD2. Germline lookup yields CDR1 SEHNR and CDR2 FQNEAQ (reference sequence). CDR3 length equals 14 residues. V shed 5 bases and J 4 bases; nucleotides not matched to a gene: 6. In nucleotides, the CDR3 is TGTGCCAGCAGCCCGGGACTAGCCGGATACGAGCAGTACTTC. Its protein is CASSPGLAGYEQYF.

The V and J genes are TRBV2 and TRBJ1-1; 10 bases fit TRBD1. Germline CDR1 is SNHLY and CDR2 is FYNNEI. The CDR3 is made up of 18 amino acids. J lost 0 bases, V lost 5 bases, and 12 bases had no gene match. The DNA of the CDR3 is TGTGCCAGCAGTCACGGGACAGGGGAGAAGGGGATGAACACTGAAGCTTTCTTT. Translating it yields CASSHGTGEKGMNTEAFF.

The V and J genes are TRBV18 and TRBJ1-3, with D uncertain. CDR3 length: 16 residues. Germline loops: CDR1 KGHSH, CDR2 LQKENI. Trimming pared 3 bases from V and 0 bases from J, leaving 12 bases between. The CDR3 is CASSPFDSSSGNTIYF. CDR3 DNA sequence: TGTGCCAGCTCACCTTTTGACTCAAGCTCTGGAAACACCATATATTTT.

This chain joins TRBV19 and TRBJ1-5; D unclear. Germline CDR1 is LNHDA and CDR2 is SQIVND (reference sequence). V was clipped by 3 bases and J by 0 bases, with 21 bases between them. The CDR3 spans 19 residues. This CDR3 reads CASSIWWGGSGNSNQPQHF. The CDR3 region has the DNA TGTGCCAGTAGTATTTGGTGGGGAGGGTCCGGGAATAGCAATCAGCCCCAGCATTTT.

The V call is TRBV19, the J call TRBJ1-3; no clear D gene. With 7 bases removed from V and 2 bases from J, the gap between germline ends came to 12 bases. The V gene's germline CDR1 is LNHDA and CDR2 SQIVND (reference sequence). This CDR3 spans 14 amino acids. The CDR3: CASKSATAGNTIYF. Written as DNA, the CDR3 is TGTGCCAGTAAGAGTGCTACAGCTGGAAACACCATATATTTT.

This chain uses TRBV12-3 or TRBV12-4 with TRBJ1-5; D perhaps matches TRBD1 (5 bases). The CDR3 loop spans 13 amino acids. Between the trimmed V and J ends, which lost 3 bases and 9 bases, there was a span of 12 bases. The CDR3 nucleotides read TGTGCCAGCAGTTTTCAGGGTGCTTCGCCCCAGCATTTT. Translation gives CASSFQGASPQHF.

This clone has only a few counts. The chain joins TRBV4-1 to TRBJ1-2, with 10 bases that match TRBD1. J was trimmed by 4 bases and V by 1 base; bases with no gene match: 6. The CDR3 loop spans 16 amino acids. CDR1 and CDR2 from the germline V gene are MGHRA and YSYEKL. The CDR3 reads CASSQVRDRGPYGYTF. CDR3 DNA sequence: TGCGCCAGCAGCCAAGTCAGGGACAGGGGTCCCTATGGCTACACCTTC.

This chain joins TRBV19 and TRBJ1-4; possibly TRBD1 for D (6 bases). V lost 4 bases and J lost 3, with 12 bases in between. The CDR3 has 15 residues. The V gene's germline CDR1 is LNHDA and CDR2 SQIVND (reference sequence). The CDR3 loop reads CASSRLQGSNEKLFF. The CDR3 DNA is TGTGCCAGTAGTAGATTACAGGGTTCTAATGAAAAACTGTTTTTT.

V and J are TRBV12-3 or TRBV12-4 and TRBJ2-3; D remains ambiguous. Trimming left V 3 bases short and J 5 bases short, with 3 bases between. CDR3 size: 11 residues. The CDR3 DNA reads TGTGCCAGCAGTTTTAAAGATACGCAGTATTTT. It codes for CASSFKDTQYF.

This CDR3 reads CASSLPGRGAYGYTF. The CDR3, as DNA: TGTGCCAGCAGCTTACCCGGGAGGGGGGCCTATGGCTACACCTTC. The chain has TRBV7-2 and TRBJ1-2; the D gene is possibly TRBD1 (6 bases). The germline CDR1 and CDR2 sequences are SGHTA and FQGNSA. The V gene lost 2 bases and the J gene lost 4 bases, with 14 bases spanning the gap. The CDR3 has 15 residues.

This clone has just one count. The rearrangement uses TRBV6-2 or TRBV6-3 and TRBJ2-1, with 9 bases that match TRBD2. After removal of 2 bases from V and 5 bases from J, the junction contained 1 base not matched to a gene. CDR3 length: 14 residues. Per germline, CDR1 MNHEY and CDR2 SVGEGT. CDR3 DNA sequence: TGTGCCAGCAGTTACAAGCGGGGGGACAATGAGCAGTTCTTC. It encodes CASSYKRGDNEQFF.

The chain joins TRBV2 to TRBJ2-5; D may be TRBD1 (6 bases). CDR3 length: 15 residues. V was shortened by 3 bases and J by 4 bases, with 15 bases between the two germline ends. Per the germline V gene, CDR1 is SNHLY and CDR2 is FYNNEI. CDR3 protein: CASSDGGRRLETQYF. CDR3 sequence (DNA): TGTGCCAGCAGTGATGGGGGCAGGCGGTTAGAGACCCAGTACTTC.

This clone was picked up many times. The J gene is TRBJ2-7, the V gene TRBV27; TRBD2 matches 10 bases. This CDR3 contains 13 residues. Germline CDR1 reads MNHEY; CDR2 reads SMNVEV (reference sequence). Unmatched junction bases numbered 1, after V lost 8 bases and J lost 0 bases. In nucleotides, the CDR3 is TGTGCCAGCCAGCGGGGGGGCTCCTACGAGCAGTACTTC. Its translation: CASQRGGSYEQYF.

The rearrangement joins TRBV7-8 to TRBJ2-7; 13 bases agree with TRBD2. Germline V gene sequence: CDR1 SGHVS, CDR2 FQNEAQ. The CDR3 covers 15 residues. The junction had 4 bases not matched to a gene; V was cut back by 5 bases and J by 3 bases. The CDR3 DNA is TGTGCCAGCAGCCGAAGGACTAGCGGGAGCTACGAGCAGTACTTC. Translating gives CASSRRTSGSYEQYF.

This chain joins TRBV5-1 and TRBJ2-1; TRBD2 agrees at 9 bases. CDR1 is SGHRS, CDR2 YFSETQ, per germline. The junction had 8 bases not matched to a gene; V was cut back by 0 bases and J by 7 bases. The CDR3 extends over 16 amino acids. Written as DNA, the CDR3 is TGCGCCAGCAGCTTGGTGTCTAGCGGGACTTTTAATGAGCAGTTCTTC. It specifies CASSLVSSGTFNEQFF.

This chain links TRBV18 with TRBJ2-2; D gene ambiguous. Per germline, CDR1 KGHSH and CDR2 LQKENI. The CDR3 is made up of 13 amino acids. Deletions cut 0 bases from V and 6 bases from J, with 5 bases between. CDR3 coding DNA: TGTGCCAGCTCACCACCGTCCGCCGGGGAGCTGTTTTTT. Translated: CASSPPSAGELFF. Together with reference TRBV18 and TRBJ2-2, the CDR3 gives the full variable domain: NAGVMQNPRHLVRRRGQEARLRCSPMKGHSHVYWYRQLPEEGLKFMVYLQKENIIDESGMPKERFSAEFPKEGPSILRIQQVVRGDSAAYFCASSPPSAGELFFGEGSRLTVL.

CDR3 sequence reads: CASSLFEGQDLFF. In DNA, the CDR3 is TGTGCCAGCAGCTTGTTCGAGGGCCAAGACCTGTTTTTT. The chain uses TRBV12-3 or TRBV12-4 and TRBJ1-4; D unclear. V lost 6 bases to trimming and J lost 14 bases, with 19 bases between them. The CDR3 length is 13 residues.

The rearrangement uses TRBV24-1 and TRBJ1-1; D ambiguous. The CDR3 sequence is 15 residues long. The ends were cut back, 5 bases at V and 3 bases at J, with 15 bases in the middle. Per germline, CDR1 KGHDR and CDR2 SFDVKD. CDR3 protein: CATSGGRGRDTEAFF. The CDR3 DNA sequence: TGTGCCACCAGTGGGGGTCGGGGAAGGGACACTGAAGCTTTCTTT.

CDR3 protein: CASSPRAKNTEAFF. In DNA form, the CDR3 reads TGTGCCAGCAGCCCGCGGGCTAAGAACACTGAAGCTTTCTTT. The chain combines TRBV5-6 with TRBJ1-1; unclear D gene. From germline, CDR1 is SGHDT and CDR2 YYEEEE. With 4 bases removed from V and 1 base from J, the gap between germline ends came to 11 bases. The CDR3 covers 14 residues. The variable domain in full, completed from reference TRBV5-6 and TRBJ1-1, reads DAGVTQSPTHLIKTRGQQVTLRCSPKSGHDTVSWYQQALGQGPQFIFQYYEEEERQRGNFPDRFSGHQFPNYSSELNVNALLLGDSALYLCASSPRAKNTEAFFGQGTRLTVV.

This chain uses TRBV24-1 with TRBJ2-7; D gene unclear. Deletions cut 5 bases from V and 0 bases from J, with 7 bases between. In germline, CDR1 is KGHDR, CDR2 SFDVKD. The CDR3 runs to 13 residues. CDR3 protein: CATSAASSYEQYF. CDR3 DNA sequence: TGTGCCACCAGTGCCGCCAGCTCCTACGAGCAGTACTTC.